This T cell receptor (beta chain) was recovered during a study of fetal regulatory T cell absence and autoimmunity. As for the study in general: Without clinical diabetes, IPEX patients showed exocrine pancreas autoimmunity. Study-wide points: TRB gene family usage was broadly similar in cord blood and pancreas.

Germline loops: CDR1 SEHNR, CDR2 FQNEAQ (reference sequence). V lost 4 bases, J lost 3 bases, and 7 bases stayed unmatched. This CDR3 comprises 16 residues. As for this clone: Its antigen is unidentified.

Sequenced by immunoSEQ multiplex PCR; TCRdb stores in-frame clones only, minus some. The sample carries around 100,000 clones, around 72% recorded once. The TCR was taken from a male donor with IPEX syndrome. The sequencing input was pancreas tissue. V is TRBV7-9 and J is TRBJ2-5; 11 nucleotides match TRBD2. The CDR3 spells CASSSGLADFKETQYF. CDR3 nucleotides: TGTGCCAGCAGCTCGGGACTAGCGGATTTCAAAGAGACCCAGTACTTC.